The rows below give T cell receptor beta chains drawn from one sample of a study of cytomegalovirus exposure and HLA in healthy donors. TCRdb keeps only in-frame clones here, not all; method: immunoSEQ multiplex PCR. This table has 140,000 or so clones, approximately 72% appearing once. The sequenced sample was PBMCs. The receptor set was obtained from a woman between 55 and 75 years old in good health and CMV-seronegative. CDR3s include the opening cysteine and the closing phenylalanine or tryptophan. Fields, in order: J gene, V gene, D gene, CDR3 protein. D genes are given only for firm matches.

TRBJ2-2 | TRBV6-5 | - | CASRSRGTGELFF
TRBJ2-7 | TRBV6-6 | - | CASSYSGHEQYF
TRBJ1-4 | TRBV5-1 | - | CASSLEGVGEKLFF
TRBJ2-6 | TRBV5-6 | - | CASSFQATGLSGANVLTF
TRBJ2-3 | TRBV7-2 | TRBD2 | CASSLGLAAYTDTQYF
TRBJ1-1 | TRBV5-1 | - | CASSLGIVRDTEAFF
TRBJ2-7 | TRBV19 | TRBD1 | CASSIGPGTGGYEQYF
TRBJ1-5 | TRBV6-1 | - | CASSDYQDSNQPQHF
TRBJ2-7 | TRBV4-2 | - | CASSRTGQSSYEQYF
TRBJ2-3 | TRBV5-1 | TRBD1 | CASSLGARGSVDTQYF
TRBJ1-1 | TRBV11-2 | TRBD1 | CASSWGQGARDTEAFF
TRBJ2-2 | TRBV4-3 | - | CASSQESGGPGELFF
TRBJ1-2 | TRBV6-5 | TRBD1 | CASSYFQDRGQKGYTF
TRBJ2-2 | TRBV19 | TRBD1 | CASIPRPGQGAGTGELFF
TRBJ2-7 | TRBV5-1 | - | CASSPVQAISYEQYF
TRBJ1-4 | TRBV7-9 | - | CASSLQTGWGEKLFF
TRBJ1-4 | TRBV5-1 | - | CASRLGRSPTEKLFF
TRBJ2-3 | TRBV19 | TRBD2 | CASSIGGSTDTQYF
TRBJ2-3 | TRBV11-2 | TRBD2 | CASSWTSGRRSTDTQYF
TRBJ1-2 | TRBV10-3 | - | CAISERGRGYGYTF
TRBJ2-3 | TRBV7-3 | - | CASSPTGVNTDTQYF
TRBJ2-6 | TRBV7-2 | - | CASKQDSGANVLTF
TRBJ2-1 | TRBV6-4 | - | CASSVGPRPYNEQFF
TRBJ2-3 | TRBV11-2 | TRBD2 | CASSLAGLARDTQYF
TRBJ1-2 | TRBV12-5 | - | CASGLGTADNYGYTF
TRBJ1-1 | TRBV6-6 | TRBD1 | CASSLRQGNTEAFF
TRBJ2-7 | TRBV28 | - | CASSLGGSSYEQYF
TRBJ1-6 | TRBV23-1 | - | CASGCLSYNSPLHF
TRBJ1-1 | TRBV7-2 | - | CASSLRRTEALF